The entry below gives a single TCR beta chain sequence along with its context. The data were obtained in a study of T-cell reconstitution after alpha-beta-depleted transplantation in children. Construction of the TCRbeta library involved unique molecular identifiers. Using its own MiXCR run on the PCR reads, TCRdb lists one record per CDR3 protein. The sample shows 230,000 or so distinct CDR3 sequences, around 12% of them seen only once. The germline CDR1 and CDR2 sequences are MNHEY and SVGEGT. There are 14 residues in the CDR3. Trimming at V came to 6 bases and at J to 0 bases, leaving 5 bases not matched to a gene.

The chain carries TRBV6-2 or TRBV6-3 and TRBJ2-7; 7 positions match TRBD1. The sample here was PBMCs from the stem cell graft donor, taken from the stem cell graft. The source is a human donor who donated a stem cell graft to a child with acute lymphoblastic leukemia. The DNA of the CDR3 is TGTGCCAGCAGGAGGGGGCTTATCTCCTACGAGCAGTACTTC. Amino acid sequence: CASRRGLISYEQYF.